These 24 T cell receptor beta chains came from one sample sequenced in a study of cytomegalovirus exposure and HLA in healthy donors. The PCR made use of 60 Vbeta and 13 Jbeta primers. Data came from immunoSEQ multiplex PCR; TCRdb stores just in-frame clones and leaves some out. The sample data list fewer than 250,000 clones. What was sequenced was PBMCs. Receptors originate from a woman aged 30 to 39 in good health and CMV-seropositive.

The V call is TRBV2, the J call TRBJ2-2; a weak D match, TRBD2 (5 bases). The CDR3 is made up of 16 amino acids. Per germline, CDR1 SNHLY and CDR2 FYNNEI. Trimming stripped 5 bases from V and 1 base from J, with 14 bases between. The CDR3 bases are TGTGCCAGCAGTATTTCGGGGTTCATGAACACCGGGGAGCTGTTTTTT. This gives the protein CASSISGFMNTGELFF.

The CDR3 DNA sequence: TGCGCCAGCAGCCAAGTCGGCGGGGGGGCCGCGACCGGGGAGCTGTTTTTT. Translating it yields CASSQVGGGAATGELFF. The chain has TRBV4-1 and TRBJ2-2; TRBD2 agrees at 9 bases. The germline CDR1 and CDR2 sequences are MGHRA and YSYEKL. J was trimmed by 5 bases and V by 1 base; bases with no gene match: 8. The CDR3 has 17 amino acids.

This sequence joins TRBV10-3 and TRBJ1-4; the D gene is possibly TRBD1 (6 bases). The germline gives CDR1 ENHRY, CDR2 SYGVKD. V was trimmed by 8 bases and J by 0 bases, leaving 16 bases between them. The CDR3 loop spans 16 amino acids. The CDR3, as DNA: TGTGCCATCGCCCCAGGACAGTTAGCAACTAATGAAAAACTGTTTTTT. Protein product: CAIAPGQLATNEKLFF.

The rearrangement links TRBV18 to TRBJ2-1, with 10 bases that match TRBD2. The germline V gene has CDR1 KGHSH and CDR2 LQKENI. This CDR3 contains 14 residues. The V and J ends lost 5 bases and 7 bases, in that order; junction bases with no gene match: 5. CDR3 loop: CASSSLAGYNEQFF. CDR3 bases: TGTGCCAGCTCATCACTAGCGGGATATAATGAGCAGTTCTTC.

The CDR3 spells CASSLKSGQPNTEAFF. CDR3 bases: TGTGCCAGCTCTCTAAAATCGGGACAACCCAACACTGAAGCTTTCTTT. The chain employs TRBV18 and TRBJ1-1; weak D call: TRBD1 (6 bases). From germline, CDR1 is KGHSH and CDR2 LQKENI. The V end was cut by 6 bases, the J end by 2 bases, with 19 bases between. This CDR3 comprises 16 residues.

The chain recombines TRBV10-3 with TRBJ2-3, with 7 bases fitting TRBD1. This CDR3 is built from 14 residues. Unmatched junction bases numbered 5, after V lost 7 bases and J lost 1 base. The V gene's germline CDR1 is ENHRY and CDR2 SYGVKD. The CDR3 is CAIKGQGGTDTQYF. DNA of the CDR3: TGTGCCATCAAGGGGCAGGGGGGCACAGATACGCAGTATTTT.

The chain recombines TRBV5-6 with TRBJ2-1; tentatively, D is TRBD1 (7 bases). CDR1 is SGHDT, CDR2 YYEEEE, per germline. V gave up 3 bases and J gave up 7 bases, with 11 bases separating them. This CDR3 is built from 13 residues. CDR3 nucleotide sequence: TGTGCCAGCAGCTCCTCAGGGGGGAATGAGCAGTTCTTC. Translation gives CASSSSGGNEQFF.

The chain couples TRBV5-1 to TRBJ2-3; D is uncertain. Looked up from germline, CDR1 is SGHRS and CDR2 is YFSETQ. The CDR3 sequence is 15 residues long. Trimming took 1 base from V and 4 from J, leaving 13 bases between them. The CDR3 DNA reads as TGCGCCAGCAGCTTGAGAGGAGATGAAGCAGATACGCAGTATTTT. Protein: CASSLRGDEADTQYF.

As regards this clone: At one of its ends the junction is not consistent with the germline gene, which may arise from a read error. CDR3 sequence (DNA): TGTGCCAGCAAAGGGCGGGAGGTTTACATCTTC. It translates to CASKGREVYIF. The V and J genes are TRBV27 and TRBJ2-7, with 8 bases fitting TRBD2. CDR3 length: 11 amino acids. CDR1 is MNHEY, CDR2 SMNVEV, per germline (reference sequence).

This chain links TRBV4-2 with TRBJ2-5, with 8 bases matching TRBD2. Unmatched junction bases numbered 8, after V lost 0 bases and J lost 2 bases. The CDR3 runs 17 residues. CDR1 and CDR2 (germline): LGHNA, YNFKEQ. The CDR3 nucleotides read TGTGCCAGCAGCCAAGATTTAGCGGGGTTCTCGCAAGAGACCCAGTACTTC. Its protein product is CASSQDLAGFSQETQYF.

CDR3 in DNA: TGTGCCAGCTCACCATTTGGACAGTTGAACACTGAAGCTTTCTTT. Translating gives CASSPFGQLNTEAFF. This rearrangement joins TRBV18 to TRBJ1-1; D may be TRBD1 (6 bases). Trimming shortened V by 2 bases and J by 0 bases, and 10 bases separated the two germline ends. CDR3 length: 15 residues. From germline, CDR1 is KGHSH and CDR2 LQKENI.

The chain uses TRBV19 and TRBJ2-1; 13 nucleotides agree with TRBD2. Trimming cost V 3 bases and J 9 bases; bases outside gene matches: 11. The CDR3 is 17 residues long. Germline V gene lookup returns CDR1 LNHDA and CDR2 SQIVND (reference sequence). CDR3 DNA: TGTGCCAGTAGTATTGTCCGGACTAGCGGGGGAAAAAGTGAGCAGTTCTTC. Its translation: CASSIVRTSGGKSEQFF.

The gene calls are TRBV7-8 and TRBJ1-3; D is possibly TRBD1 (5 bases). The germline gives CDR1 SGHVS, CDR2 FQNEAQ. V was cut by 0 bases and J by 1 base, with 13 bases left in between. The CDR3 is 17 residues long. CDR3 coding DNA: TGTGCCAGCAGCTTAGCCATCCCAGGGAGGTCTGGAAACACCATATATTTT. Translation: CASSLAIPGRSGNTIYF. The full variable domain, rest sourced from reference TRBV7-8 and TRBJ1-3, is GAGVSQSPRYKVAKRGQDVALRCDPISGHVSLFWYQQALGQGPEFLTYFQNEAQLDKSGLPSDRFFAERPEGSVSTLKIQRTQQEDSAVYLCASSLAIPGRSGNTIYFGEGSWLTVV.

The chain uses TRBV21-1 and TRBJ2-1; the table assigns TRBD1, which was not confirmed against the DNA. TRBV21-1 is marked as a pseudogene. The CDR3 extends over 12 amino acids. Here the CDR3 DNA reads TGTGCCAGCACGGACAGGGAGGATGAGCAGTTCTTC. Translating gives CASTDREDEQFF.

The genes are TRBV5-6 and TRBJ1-2, with a tentative D call TRBD1 (5 bases). With 4 bases removed from V and 1 base from J, the gap between germline ends came to 11 bases. The CDR3 is 14 residues long. The germline V gene encodes CDR1 SGHDT and CDR2 YYEEEE. The CDR3 loop reads CASSRAGGNYGYTF. The CDR3 nucleotides are TGTGCCAGCAGCCGGGCGGGGGGTAACTATGGCTACACCTTC.

V is TRBV15 and J is TRBJ1-2; 8 bases are a match to TRBD1. Unmatched junction bases numbered 8, after V lost 0 bases and J lost 5 bases. Germline V lookup: CDR1 LNHNV, CDR2 YYDKDF (reference sequence). This CDR3 has 16 amino acids. The CDR3 region is CATSRDQGARGYGYTF. CDR3 sequence (DNA): TGTGCCACCAGCAGAGACCAGGGGGCGCGGGGGTATGGCTACACCTTC.

The chain links TRBV9 to TRBJ1-1, with D perhaps TRBD1 (5 bases). CDR3 length: 18 residues. Germline CDR1 reads SGDLS; CDR2 reads YYNGEE. Trimming took 0 bases from V and 0 from J, leaving 18 bases between them. CDR3 protein: CASSVAPGRFGMNTEAFF. CDR3 in DNA: TGTGCCAGCAGCGTAGCGCCAGGGCGGTTCGGTATGAACACTGAAGCTTTCTTT.

V gene TRBV6-1 combines with J gene TRBJ2-7; 10 nucleotides line up with TRBD1. Germline V gene lookup returns CDR1 MNHNS and CDR2 SASEGT. The CDR3 covers 14 residues. V lost 8 bases to trimming and J lost 4 bases; unmatched junction nucleotides: 8. As DNA, the CDR3 is TGTGCCAGCCAGACGGGACAGGGGTGGTACGAGCAGTACTTC. Translation gives CASQTGQGWYEQYF.

The chain is built from TRBV6-1 and TRBJ1-5; 7 nucleotides match TRBD1. Trimming cost V 1 base and J 1 base; bases outside gene matches: 10. Germline loops: CDR1 MNHNS, CDR2 SASEGT. The CDR3 sequence is 18 residues long. Here the CDR3 DNA reads TGTGCCAGCAGTGAAGTCTCAAGACAGGGCAACAGCAATCAGCCCCAGCATTTT. Residues: CASSEVSRQGNSNQPQHF.

V is TRBV6-5 and J is TRBJ1-5; weak D call: TRBD1 (6 bases). Trimming pared 5 bases from V and 4 bases from J, leaving 15 bases between. The CDR3 spans 15 residues. CDR1 and CDR2 from the germline V gene are MNHEY and SVGAGI. CDR3 in amino acids: CASSPEYRVNQPQHF. The CDR3 bases are TGTGCCAGCAGTCCCGAATACAGGGTTAATCAGCCCCAGCATTTT.

The rearrangement links TRBV19 to TRBJ2-2, with 8 bases lining up with TRBD1. Germline CDR1 reads LNHDA; CDR2 reads SQIVND (reference sequence). The J segment lost 6 bases and the V segment lost 3 bases, leaving 12 bases of the junction unmatched. This CDR3 is built from 17 residues. This CDR3 reads CASSMPRTGKLAGELFF. CDR3 DNA: TGTGCCAGTAGTATGCCTAGGACAGGGAAATTAGCCGGGGAGCTGTTTTTT.

The chain recombines TRBV29-1 with TRBJ2-3; D remains unclear. CDR3 length: 14 amino acids. In germline, CDR1 is SQVTM, CDR2 ANQGSEA. V gave up 4 bases and J gave up 2 bases, with 13 bases separating them. The CDR3 sequence is CSVGNYAFTDTQYF. The CDR3 bases are TGCAGCGTTGGCAACTACGCCTTCACAGATACGCAGTATTTT.

Comment on this clone: This sample also contains other DNA sequences that code for the same CDR3. V and J are TRBV7-2 and TRBJ2-7, with 8 bases fitting TRBD1. The J segment lost 3 bases and the V segment lost 5 bases, leaving 6 bases of the junction unmatched. Germline CDR1 reads SGHTA; CDR2 reads FQGNSA. This CDR3 has 14 residues. The CDR3 protein is CASSPGQGLYEQYF. As DNA, the CDR3 is TGTGCCAGCAGCCCAGGACAGGGACTCTACGAGCAGTACTTC. The variable domain in full, with the rest retrieved from reference TRBV7-2 and TRBJ2-7, is GAGVSQSPSNKVTEKGKDVELRCDPISGHTALYWYRQSLGQGLEFLIYFQGNSAPDKSGLPSDRFSAERTGGSVSTLTIQRTQQEDSAVYLCASSPGQGLYEQYFGPGTRLTVT.

This chain links TRBV18 with TRBJ2-1, with 14 bases fitting TRBD2. The CDR3 has 16 residues. Germline CDR1 is KGHSH and CDR2 is LQKENI. V was clipped by 6 bases and J by 3 bases; unmatched bases: 4. As DNA, the CDR3 is TGTGCCAGCTCTCCCGGGACTAGCGGGGGCTACAATGAGCAGTTCTTC. Protein product: CASSPGTSGGYNEQFF.